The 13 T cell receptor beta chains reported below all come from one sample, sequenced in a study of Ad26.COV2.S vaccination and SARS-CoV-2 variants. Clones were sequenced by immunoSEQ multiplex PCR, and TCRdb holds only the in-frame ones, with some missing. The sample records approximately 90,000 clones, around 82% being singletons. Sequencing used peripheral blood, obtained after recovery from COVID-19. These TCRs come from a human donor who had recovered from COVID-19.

The chain's CDR3 is CASSTSTGFQPQHF. The CDR3 coding sequence is TGTGCCAGTAGTACTTCGACAGGGTTCCAGCCCCAGCATTTT. The chain is built from TRBV19 and TRBJ1-5, with 7 bases identical to TRBD1. CDR1 is LNHDA and CDR2 is SQIVND in the germline V gene (reference sequence). The V gene end was trimmed by 4 bases and the J gene end by 7 bases; junction bases not matched to a gene: 7. CDR3 length: 14 residues.

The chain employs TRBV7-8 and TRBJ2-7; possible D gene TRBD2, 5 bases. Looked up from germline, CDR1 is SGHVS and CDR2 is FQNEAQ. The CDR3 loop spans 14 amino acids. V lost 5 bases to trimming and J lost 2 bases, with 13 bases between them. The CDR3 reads CASSLGRGPYEQYF. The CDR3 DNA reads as TGTGCCAGCAGCCTCGGTCGGGGTCCCTACGAGCAGTACTTC.

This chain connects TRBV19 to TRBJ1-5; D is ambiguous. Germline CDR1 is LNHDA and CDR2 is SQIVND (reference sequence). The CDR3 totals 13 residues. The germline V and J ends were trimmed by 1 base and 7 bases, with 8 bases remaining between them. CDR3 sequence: CASSIGFKQPQHF. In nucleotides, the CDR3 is TGTGCCAGTAGTATAGGATTTAAGCAGCCCCAGCATTTT.

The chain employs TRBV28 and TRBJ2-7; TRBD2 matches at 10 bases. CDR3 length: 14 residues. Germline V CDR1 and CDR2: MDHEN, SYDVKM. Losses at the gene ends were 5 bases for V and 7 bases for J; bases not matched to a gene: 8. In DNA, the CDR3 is TGTGCCAGCAGTCGAGCGGGAGGGCCGGGTGAGCAGTACTTC. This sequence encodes CASSRAGGPGEQYF.

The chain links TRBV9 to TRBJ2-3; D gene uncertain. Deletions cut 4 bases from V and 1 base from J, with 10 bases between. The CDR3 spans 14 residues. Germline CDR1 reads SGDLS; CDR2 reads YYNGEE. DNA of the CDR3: TGTGCCAGCAGCACGGCGTTCCGCACAGATACGCAGTATTTT. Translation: CASSTAFRTDTQYF.

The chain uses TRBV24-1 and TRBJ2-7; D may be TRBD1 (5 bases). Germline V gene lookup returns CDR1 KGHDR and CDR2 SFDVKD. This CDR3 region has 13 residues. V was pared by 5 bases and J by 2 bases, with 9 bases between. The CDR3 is CATSATGTYEQYF. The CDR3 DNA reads TGTGCCACCAGTGCTACAGGAACCTACGAGCAGTACTTC.

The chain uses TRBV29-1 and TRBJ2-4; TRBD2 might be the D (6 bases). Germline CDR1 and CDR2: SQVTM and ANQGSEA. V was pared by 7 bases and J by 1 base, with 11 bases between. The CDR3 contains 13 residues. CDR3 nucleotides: TGCAGCGCCCGAGGAGGGGCCAAAAACATTCAGTACTTC. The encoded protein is CSARGGAKNIQYF.

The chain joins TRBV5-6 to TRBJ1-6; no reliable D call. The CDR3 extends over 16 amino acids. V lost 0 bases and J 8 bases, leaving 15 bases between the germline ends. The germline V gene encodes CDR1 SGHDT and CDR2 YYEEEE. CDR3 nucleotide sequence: TGTGCCAGCAGCTTGGAATTCGGTGCGGGTGATTCACCCCTCCACTTT. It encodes CASSLEFGAGDSPLHF.

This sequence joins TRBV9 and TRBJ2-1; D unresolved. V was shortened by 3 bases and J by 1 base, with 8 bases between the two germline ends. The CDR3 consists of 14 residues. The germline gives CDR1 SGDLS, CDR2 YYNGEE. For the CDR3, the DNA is TGTGCCAGCAGCGCCGGATTTTCCTACAATGAGCAGTTCTTC. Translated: CASSAGFSYNEQFF.

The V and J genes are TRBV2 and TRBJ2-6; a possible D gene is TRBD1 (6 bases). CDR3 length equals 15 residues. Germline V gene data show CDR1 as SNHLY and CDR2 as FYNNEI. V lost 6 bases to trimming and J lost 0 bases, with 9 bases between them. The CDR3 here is CASSTGSSGANVLTF. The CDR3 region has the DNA TGTGCCAGCAGCACAGGGAGCTCTGGGGCCAACGTCCTGACTTTC.

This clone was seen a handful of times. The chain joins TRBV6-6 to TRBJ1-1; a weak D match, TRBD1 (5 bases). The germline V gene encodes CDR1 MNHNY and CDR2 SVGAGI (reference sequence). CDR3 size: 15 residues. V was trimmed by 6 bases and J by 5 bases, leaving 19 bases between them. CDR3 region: CASSRRTDSWTEAFF. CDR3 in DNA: TGTGCCAGCAGCAGAAGGACCGACAGTTGGACTGAAGCTTTCTTT.

Here the CDR3 DNA reads TGTGCCAGTACTAGCTTGAGTGAGCAGTTCTTC. It specifies CASTSLSEQFF. The chain has TRBV19 and TRBJ2-1, with a weak D call TRBD2 (5 bases). V dropped 7 bases and J dropped 9 bases, with 10 bases sitting between them. This CDR3 region has 11 residues. Germline-derived CDR1 and CDR2 are LNHDA and SQIVND (reference sequence).

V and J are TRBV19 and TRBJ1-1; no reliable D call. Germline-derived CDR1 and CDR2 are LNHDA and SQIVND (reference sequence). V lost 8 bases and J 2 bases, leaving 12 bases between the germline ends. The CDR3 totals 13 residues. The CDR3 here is CASREQPNTEAFF. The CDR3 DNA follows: TGTGCCAGTCGGGAGCAGCCCAACACTGAAGCTTTCTTT.